This is a list of T cell receptor beta chains from one sample in a study of sequential checkpoint blockade in melanoma. The data were produced by immunoSEQ multiplex PCR, yet TCRdb's version contains in-frame clones alone and is incomplete. The sample has roughly 9,300 clones, 25% to 30% seen once. Sequencing used tumor tissue (inferred from file names), obtained from a patient given nivolumab and ipilimumab in sequence. The source is a human donor with melanoma. Both conserved end residues are trimmed from each CDR3.

V	length	J	CDR3
TRBV11-3	13	TRBJ1-4	ASSSPGGVGEKLF
TRBV5-1	14	TRBJ2-5	ASSQTSGGALETQY
TRBV7-4	11	TRBJ2-1	ASSFSTYNEQF
TRBV28	11	TRBJ1-2	ASRPQGNYGYT
TRBV12-5	11	TRBJ1-1	ASGNGHGAEAF
TRBV9	13	TRBJ1-1	ASSPRTPMNTEAF
TRBV5-1	13	TRBJ2-1	ASSLDSGGANEQF
TRBV6-8	13	TRBJ2-1	ASGRLAGGADEQF
TRBV9	11	TRBJ2-1	ASSVAPYNEQF
TRBV6-8	12	TRBJ1-5	ATGGLFSNQPQH
TRBV6-8	12	TRBJ1-1	ASRVTGTLRGAF
TRBV11-3	14	TRBJ2-2	ASSPPGGGAGRELF
TRBV19	12	TRBJ2-3	ASSIRARTDTQY
TRBV7-4	11	TRBJ1-4	ASSFPGGEKLF
TRBV18	13	TRBJ1-2	ASSPGATPTGGYT
TRBV11-3	13	TRBJ2-7	ASSLLLGVGDEQY
TRBV14	12	TRBJ1-4	ASSQDVAREKLF
TRBV2	14	TRBJ2-1	ASSDIVAGGASGQF
TRBV11-3	13	TRBJ1-5	ASTPPQRGDQPQH
TRBV18	12	TRBJ1-3	ASSAPGVGNTIY
TRBV7-8	11	TRBJ2-1	ASSPDREPEQF
TRBV30	12	TRBJ1-1	AWSSQGARTEAF
TRBV29-1	12	TRBJ2-3	SVELAGEWDTQY
TRBV10-3	12	TRBJ2-2	AISESGWQGELF
TRBV6-7	9	TRBJ2-7	ASSTGAEQY
TRBV15	15	TRBJ2-7	ATSRDTHQGTYYEQY
TRBV6-8	13	TRBJ2-3	ASSYSLGGSDTQY
TRBV7-2	11	TRBJ1-1	ASSGQGGTEAF
TRBV28	12	TRBJ2-1	ASSLGLGSREQF
TRBV18	13	TRBJ2-1	ASGRLAGGANEQF
TRBV9	13	TRBJ2-1	ASSSGASSYNEQF
TRBV11-3	13	TRBJ2-3	ASATGTSGTDTQY
TRBV29-1	11	TRBJ1-1	SVVGEIDTEAF
TRBV28	14	TRBJ1-1	ATLGGTGGGNTEAF
TRBV5-1	12	TRBJ2-5	ASSLVNDQETQY
TRBV19	11	TRBJ1-3	ASSIATGNTIY
TRBV11-3	12	TRBJ1-4	ASSLNPQAEKLF
TRBV11-3	15	TRBJ2-6	ASSLVGMGPGANVLT
TRBV23-1	11	TRBJ1-6	ASTKGIDSPLH
TRBV11-3	13	TRBJ2-3	ASSLLAGSTDTQY
TRBV10-2	11	TRBJ1-2	ASSERGGYGYT
TRBV28	11	TRBJ2-3	ASRPISPDTQY
TRBV6-8	15	TRBJ2-2	AYRREAGGADTGELF
TRBV11-3	14	TRBJ2-1	ASSLGSGSPTDEQF
TRBV15	12	TRBJ1-2	ATSRSGTVYGYT
TRBV10-2	11	TRBJ2-7	ASSRQVSYEQY
TRBV29-1	12	TRBJ2-7	SVEFAGQGIEQY
TRBV6-8	12	TRBJ1-3	ASSDGVSGNTIY
TRBV7-1	11	TRBJ1-1	ASSSDRNTEAF
TRBV11-3	13	TRBJ1-1	ASSSTDKGGAEAF